This TCR beta chain was identified in a study of cytomegalovirus exposure and HLA in healthy donors. Use of 60 Vbeta and 13 Jbeta primers characterized the PCR. Clones were sequenced by immunoSEQ multiplex PCR, and TCRdb holds only the in-frame ones, with some missing. The data contain 210,000 or so clones, roughly four fifths of them singletons. Trimming took 2 bases from V and 7 from J; bases not matched to a gene: 6. The CDR3 is made up of 14 amino acids. Germline CDR1 reads GTSNPN; CDR2 reads SVGIG (reference sequence). This chain links TRBV30 with TRBJ1-5, with 9 bases identical to TRBD1. The sequence came from a woman aged 40 to 50 in good health and CMV-seronegative. The sequenced material came from PBMCs. The CDR3 is CAWSIGQGMQPQHF. CDR3 sequence (DNA): TGTGCCTGGAGTATAGGACAGGGGATGCAGCCCCAGCATTTT.